The table lists the clone carrying this T cell receptor (beta chain) with a few counts. What it binds is unknown. These data come from a study of PD-1 blockade in classical Hodgkin lymphoma. Germline CDR1 reads SGHVS; CDR2 reads FNYEAQ. This CDR3 is 11 amino acids long. V lost 8 bases, J lost 4 bases, and 6 bases lay in between. Time point of the sample: cycle 4 day 1 (C4D1), after six to seven weeks of nivolumab. Every patient had relapsed following autologous stem cell transplantation, and cohorts differed in brentuximab vedotin exposure. Magnetic negative selection served to purify CD4+ T cells out of PBMCs that had been thawed. Here immunoSEQ multiplex PCR was the method, and the copy in TCRdb shows in-frame clones only, minus some. The sample lists 15,000 to 20,000 clones, around 79% occurring once. Regarding the study as a whole: Significantly greater TCR diversity emerged by C4D1 in CD4+ cells but not CD8+ cells. Repertoire differences have undefined causes, possibly disease activity or prior therapy.

The chain is built from TRBV7-6 and TRBJ2-1; maybe TRBD2 (5 bases). This sample comprised CD4+ T cells from blood, obtained before the fourth cycle of nivolumab. This receptor was identified in a human donor with classical Hodgkin lymphoma. The CDR3 DNA reads TGTGCCAGCCGGGGATACAATGAGCAGTTCTTC. Amino acid sequence: CASRGYNEQFF.